This TCR beta chain was captured by sequencing in a study of T cells in localized non-small cell lung cancer. Data came from immunoSEQ multiplex PCR; TCRdb stores just in-frame clones and leaves some out. The table includes around 31,000 clones, approximately 88% detected once. Study observations and caveats: Heterogeneity cannot be ruled out, as sequencing used one tumor region only. For the top 100 tumor clones, a median about 62 also appeared in adjacent lung. Greater blood T cell density accompanied longer overall survival.

Germline CDR1 is LNHDA and CDR2 is SQIVND (reference sequence). This CDR3 has 13 amino acids. V lost 2 bases and J lost 4, with 5 bases in between. For this clone: The antigen remains undetermined.

This clonotype was obtained from a female donor of 60 years or more with stage I lung adenocarcinoma. The chain employs TRBV19 and TRBJ2-2; D is unclear. Sequencing used peripheral blood, obtained before any cancer treatment. The CDR3 DNA reads as TGTGCCAGTAGTATACCGGGCACCGGGGAGCTGTTTTTT. Translated, it gives CASSIPGTGELFF.